A single T cell receptor (beta chain) is shown here with its context. Its antigen remains undetermined. Per-nucleotide qualities are absent, and no much larger clonotype sits a single base away. The cysteine opens and the phenylalanine closes a CDR3 of 12 amino acids. Of the read, only the CDR3 DNA is kept; its 36 bases are in frame from base 1. Between the V and J ends, shortened by 4 bases and 7 bases respectively, the junction contains 9 bases. Looking up the germline V gene (reference sequence) yields CDR1 MNHEY and CDR2 SMNVEV. TCRbeta CDR3 regions were amplified from genomic DNA using the immunoSEQ Assay, a bias-controlled multiplex PCR. On the study's bioinformatics: Nucleated cell counts per sample were estimated from amplification of reference gene primers within the assay. To quantify the absolute abundance of each unique TCRbeta CDR3 rearrangement, sequence reads were collapsed and filtered. Productive Simpson clonality was computed per sample as the square root of Simpson's diversity index over productive rearrangements. Here the immuneACCESS table is served through TCRdb, limited to in-frame sequences with V and J called. Missing clones are a known gap in these copies; in checked studies unresolved V genes cover under half, and the rest lacks a known reason. V, J and clone size were drawn from that table, and D and trimming were deduced from the DNA. Recorded for this sample are about 130,000 clones; more than 80% of them occurred a single time. The ten most abundant clones make up more than 3.5% of the sample.

The sample belongs to a study of blood T cell repertoires in COVID-19 (dated by TCRdb to the early 2020s). Regarding the research as a whole: Samples from collaborators originated in the United States, Italy and Spain and spanned both the acute and convalescent phases of COVID-19. The material from the prospective study consisted of cDNA or gDNA derived from T cells, B-cell-depleted T cells, or PBMCs. Deeply sampled blood TCRbeta repertoires from subjects exposed to, actively infected with, or recovered from COVID-19 were included in the dataset. A freely available public database, intended as a resource for researchers studying the immune response to SARS-CoV-2, is where the repertoires were released. Samples were obtained from the ongoing ImmuneRACE study (first 160 participants) and from 1,254 subjects provided by 6 global collaborators. A de-identified subject ID, COVID-19 status, age in years and sex were almost always included in the sample metadata. Where HLA class I and class II types were available, the types were taken from metadata supplied by the sample provider, not from assay-based typing.

Collaborating institutions collected whole blood in K2EDTA tubes following their own protocols. For TCRbeta analysis, collaborators shipped samples in one of three forms: frozen whole blood, isolated PBMCs, or DNA extracted from either of those sample types. General findings and caveats noted by the study authors: The amount of clinical and demographic metadata varied by source and participant and was provided uncurated.

The chain links TRBV27 with TRBJ2-3; a tentative D match to TRBD1 spans 5 bases. The sequencing sample was made of peripheral blood. The sequence derives from a human donor in a cohort sampled during active COVID-19. The DNA reads as follows: TGTGCCAGCAGTTCCTCAGGGTATACGCAGTATTTT. Translated, this gives CASSSSGYTQYF.